This T cell receptor (beta chain) comes out of a study of T cell clonotyping in hematopoietic cell transplantation (dated by TCRdb to about 2021). About the investigation overall: In the study, around 140 blood samples were gathered from roughly 40 consecutive transplant recipients and their related donors. Patients were recruited between September 2015 and January 2017 and followed until late 2020 or death.

For TCR beta sequencing, blood samples came from the related transplant donors. Nuclei Lysis Solution was used to extract genomic DNA from fresh or cryopreserved unfractionated peripheral blood mononuclear cells. Its CDR3 holds 15 amino acids, cysteine through phenylalanine. Of all the DNA, just the CDR3 is kept, 45 bases in frame from base 1. Via the germline V gene, CDR1 is MNHEY and CDR2 SVGAGI. Here V drops 6 bases and J drops 6 bases, and the junction holds 10 bases not matched to any gene. As regards this clone: No cognate antigen has been identified for it. No much larger clonotype is one base removed from it; base qualities were not supplied.

Study-wide findings and limitations: A decrease in recipient TCR diversity was observed after transplant, and a progressive increase in pathologically expanded clonotypes was seen from day 30 to day 180. Inverse Simpson Index values from donors and from recipients before transplant predicted broader TCR repertoire diversity after transplant. Only a small fraction of recipient repertoires overlapped donor repertoires, with over 97% appearing de novo at the given depth. Sample size was limited, and cells were not sorted, so CD4 and CD8 repertoire contributions could not be separated.

The immunoSEQ assay, a bias-controlled multiplex PCR with V- and J-specific primers, was used to amplify TCR beta CDR3 regions from genomic DNA. A second PCR step added a proprietary barcode and Illumina adapter sequences to the CDR3 amplicons. An Illumina MiSeq instrument was used for sequencing of the CDR3 libraries. The authors' analysis ran thus. Export and quality control were performed with immunoSEQ Analyzer 3.0, and downstream analyses were performed with R Bioconductor and Immunarch. Only productive rearrangements in the normalized downsampled data set were used to calculate repertoire metrics. Pathologically expanded clonotypes were defined as those larger than 5 templates in the normalized cohort. The Inverse Simpson Index served as the measure of repertoire diversity. To capture all clonotypes, the CMV-specificity analyses were run on the non-normalized data set. What TCRdb holds here is the immuneACCESS table cut down to in-frame rearrangements. Part of the clones is not present; checked against another copy, under half of the missing clones reflect an unresolved V gene, and the others are unexplained. The D gene and trimming were derived from the DNA, and the V and J assignments and clone size from that table. This sample gives more than 15,000 clones in total; roughly 90% of them show up just once. Together, the top ten hold 2.7% of the sample.

The chain is encoded by TRBV6-5 joined to TRBJ2-3, with 9 middle bases fitting TRBD1. This TCR came from a man aged 45-65 years in good health. Some clones in this sample may be carry-over from other donors' samples. Source material: peripheral blood mononuclear cells. In nucleotide form, the sequence is TGTGCCAGCAGGCTAACCGGGACAGGGAAGGATACGCAGTATTTT. This translates into CASRLTGTGKDTQYF.